The rows below give T cell receptor beta chains drawn from one sample of a study. TCRdb ran MiXCR on the 5' RACE reads and lists one entry per CDR3 protein. Counted here are under 8,000 distinct CDR3 sequences, about 50% occurring once; the ten biggest clones make up 2.5% to 3.5%. The sample was naive CD4+ T cells sorted from a lymph node. These receptors were taken from a female donor with breast cancer. The CDR3 runs from the conserved cysteine through the conserved F or W. Fields, in order: clone size, J gene, D gene, V gene, CDR3 DNA, CDR3 protein. D genes are given only for firm matches. Not all rows give a size; the values are once, few, many and, for expanded clones, a class.

>once|TRBJ2-5|.|TRBV5-1
TGCGCCAGCAGCCCAGGACAGTCAAAAGGGACCCAGTACTTC
CASSPGQSKGTQYF
>few|TRBJ2-3|.|TRBV5-1
TGCGCCAGCAGCTCGGCGACCGGGATGACAGATACGCAGTATTTT
CASSSATGMTDTQYF
>few|TRBJ1-4|.|TRBV7-9
TGTGCCAGCAGCTTAGACTTCAAAAAACTGTTTTTT
CASSLDFKKLFF
>.|TRBJ2-7|.|TRBV7-6
TGTGCCAGCAGCTTAGCGGCGTCGGACTTCTACGAGCAGTACTTC
CASSLAASDFYEQYF
>.|TRBJ2-3|.|TRBV6-1
TGTGCCACCCTCGGGAGCACAGATACGCAGTATTTT
CATLGSTDTQYF
>.|TRBJ1-2|TRBD1|TRBV20-1
TGCAGTGCCCTACGCAGGGCAGGGGGCGATGGCTACACCTTC
CSALRRAGGDGYTF
>.|TRBJ2-1|.|TRBV10-3
TGTGCCATCCGAGGTGGAGTGGCGGATGAGCAGTTCTTC
CAIRGGVADEQFF
>.|TRBJ1-5|TRBD1|TRBV6-1
TGTGCCAGCAGTGCTGGACAGGGTATAGGCCAGCCCCAGCATTTT
CASSAGQGIGQPQHF
>.|TRBJ2-3|.|TRBV5-1
TGCGCCAGCAGCTTGGGTCGGGCCACAGATACGCAGTATTTT
CASSLGRATDTQYF
>once|TRBJ2-2|TRBD1|TRBV20-1
TGCAGTGTCGCGACAGGGGGCATCACCGGGGGGCTGTTTTTT
CSVATGGITGGLFF
>.|TRBJ2-3|.|TRBV29-1
TGCAGCGTTGAAGATCGTACCACAGATACGCAGTATTTT
CSVEDRTTDTQYF
>.|TRBJ2-3|.|TRBV12-3/TRBV12-4
TGTGCCAGCAGTTTACAAGGACAGAGCACAGATACGCAGTATTTT
CASSLQGQSTDTQYF
>large|TRBJ2-5|.|TRBV12-3/TRBV12-4
TGTGCCAGCAGTTTCGGGCAGACTCTGTACCAAGAGACCCAGTACTTC
CASSFGQTLYQETQYF
>few|TRBJ1-5|.|TRBV20-1
TGCAGTGCAAACCGTGGGAATCAGCCCCAGCATTTT
CSANRGNQPQHF
>.|TRBJ1-2|.|TRBV5-1
TGCGCCAGCAGCTTGGGTGGACAGAACTATGGCTACACCTTC
CASSLGGQNYGYTF